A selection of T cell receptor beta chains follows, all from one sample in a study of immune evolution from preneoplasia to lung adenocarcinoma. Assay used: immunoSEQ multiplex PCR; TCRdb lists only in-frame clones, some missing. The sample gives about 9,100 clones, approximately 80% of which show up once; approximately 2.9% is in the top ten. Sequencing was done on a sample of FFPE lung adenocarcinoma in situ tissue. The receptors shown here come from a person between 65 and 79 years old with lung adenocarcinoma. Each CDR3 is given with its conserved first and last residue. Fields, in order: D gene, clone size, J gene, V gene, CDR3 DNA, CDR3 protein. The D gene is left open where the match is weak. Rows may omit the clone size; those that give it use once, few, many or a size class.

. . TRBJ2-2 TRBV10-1 TGCGCCAGCAGTGTAAACAACCCCGGGGAGCTGTTTTTT CASSVNNPGELFF
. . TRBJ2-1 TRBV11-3 TGTGCCAGCAGCTACAGGGACCCCTCGAATGAGCAGTTCTTC CASSYRDPSNEQFF
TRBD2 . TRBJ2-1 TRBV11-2 TGTGCCAGCAGCTTGCTCAGATCAGGGACTAGCGGGAGACATGAGCAGTTCTTC CASSLLRSGTSGRHEQFF
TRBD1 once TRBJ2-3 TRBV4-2 TGTGCCAGCAGCCAAACCGGGACAGGGAGTGATACGCAGTATTTT CASSQTGTGSDTQYF
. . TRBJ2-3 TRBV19 TGTGCCAGTAGTAGCAGATATAGCACAGATACGCAGTATTTT CASSSRYSTDTQYF
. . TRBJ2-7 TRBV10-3 TGTGCCATCAGTAAACCGACCGGCTACGAGCAGTACTTC CAISKPTGYEQYF
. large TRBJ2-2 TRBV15 TGTGCCACCAGCTTACAGGGTGACGGGGAGCTGTTTTTT CATSLQGDGELFF
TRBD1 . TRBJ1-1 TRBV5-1 TGCGCCAGCAGCTTGGGGGCAGGGGGCACTGAAGCTTTCTTT CASSLGAGGTEAFF
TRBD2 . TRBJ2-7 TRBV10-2 TGCGCCAGCAGTGAGTCGGGAGGGGCCTACGAGCAGTACTTC CASSESGGAYEQYF
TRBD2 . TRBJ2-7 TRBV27 TGTGCCAGCAGTTTTGAACTAGCGAGTACCTACGAGCAGTACTTC CASSFELASTYEQYF
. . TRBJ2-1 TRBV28 TGTGCCAGCAGCAAAGACAGCACCAATGAGCAGTTCTTC CASSKDSTNEQFF
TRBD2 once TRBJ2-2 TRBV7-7 TGTGCCAGCAGCTCCACTAGCGGGAGTGCCGGGGAGCTGTTTTTT CASSSTSGSAGELFF
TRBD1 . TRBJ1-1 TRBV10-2 TGCGCCAGCCTCAACTCCCGGACAGGGGTTGAAGCTTTCTTT CASLNSRTGVEAFF
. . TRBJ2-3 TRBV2 TGTGCCAGCAGTGAAGCGGGCACCACAGATACGCAGTATTTT CASSEAGTTDTQYF
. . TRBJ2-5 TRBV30 TGTGCCTGGAGCTCTGGGGGACCCAGACAAGAGACCCAGTACTTC CAWSSGGPRQETQYF
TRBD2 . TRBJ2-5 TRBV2 TGTGCCAGCTCGAAGCGGGGGGGCCAGGGAGAGACCCAGTACTTC CASSKRGGQGETQYF
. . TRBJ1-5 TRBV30 TGTGCCTGGAGCCCCCGGCCCGGGATCAATCAGCCCCAGCATTTT CAWSPRPGINQPQHF
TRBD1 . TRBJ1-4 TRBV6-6 TGTGCCAGCAGTCGGGACAGGTGGGGTGAAAAACTGTTTTTT CASSRDRWGEKLFF
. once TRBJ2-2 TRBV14 TGTGCCAGCAGCCCCCCAAGGGGAGCTTTCCCCGGGGAGCTGTTTTTT CASSPPRGAFPGELFF
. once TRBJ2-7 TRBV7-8 TGTGCCAGCAGCTTAGGGACTACTTACGAGCAGTACTTC CASSLGTTYEQYF
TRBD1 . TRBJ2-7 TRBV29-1 TGCAGCGTACCTCGGACAGGGGACGAGCAGTACTTC CSVPRTGDEQYF
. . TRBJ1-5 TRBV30 TGTGCCTGGAGTGTACTTGGCAGCAACAATCAGCCCCAGCATTTT CAWSVLGSNNQPQHF
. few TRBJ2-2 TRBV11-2 TGTGCCAGCAGCTTAGTACAGGGTGGCTGGACCGGGGAGCTGTTTTTT CASSLVQGGWTGELFF
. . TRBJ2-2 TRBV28 TGTGCCAGCAGTCCCTGGGTTGGCCTAACCATGAACACCGGGGAGCTGTTTTTT CASSPWVGLTMNTGELFF
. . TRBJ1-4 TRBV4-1 TGCGCCAGCAGCCAAGATGAATCCGAAAAACTGTTTTTT CASSQDESEKLFF